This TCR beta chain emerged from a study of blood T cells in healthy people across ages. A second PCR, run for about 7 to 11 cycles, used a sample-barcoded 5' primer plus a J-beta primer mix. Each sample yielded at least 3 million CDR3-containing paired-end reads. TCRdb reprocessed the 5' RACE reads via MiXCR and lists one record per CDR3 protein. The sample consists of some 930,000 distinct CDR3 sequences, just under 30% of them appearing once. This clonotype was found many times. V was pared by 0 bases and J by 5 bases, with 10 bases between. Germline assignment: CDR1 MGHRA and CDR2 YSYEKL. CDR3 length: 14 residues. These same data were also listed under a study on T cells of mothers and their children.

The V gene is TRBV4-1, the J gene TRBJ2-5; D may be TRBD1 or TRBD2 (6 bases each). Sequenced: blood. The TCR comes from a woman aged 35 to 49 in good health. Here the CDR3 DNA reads TGCGCCAGCAGCCAAGATGGGGGGCGGGAGACCCAGTACTTC. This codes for CASSQDGGRETQYF.